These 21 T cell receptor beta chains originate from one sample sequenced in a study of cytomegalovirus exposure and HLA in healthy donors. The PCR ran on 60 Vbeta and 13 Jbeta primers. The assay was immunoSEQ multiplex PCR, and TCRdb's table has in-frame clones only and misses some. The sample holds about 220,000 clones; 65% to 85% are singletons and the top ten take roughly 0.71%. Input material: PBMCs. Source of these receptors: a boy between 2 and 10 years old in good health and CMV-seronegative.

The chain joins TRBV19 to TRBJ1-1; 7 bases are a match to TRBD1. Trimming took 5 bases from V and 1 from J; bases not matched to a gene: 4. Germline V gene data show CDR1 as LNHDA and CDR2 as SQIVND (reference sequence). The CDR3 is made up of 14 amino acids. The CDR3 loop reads CASSLGTANTEAFF. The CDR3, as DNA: TGTGCCAGTAGTCTAGGGACAGCGAACACTGAAGCTTTCTTT.

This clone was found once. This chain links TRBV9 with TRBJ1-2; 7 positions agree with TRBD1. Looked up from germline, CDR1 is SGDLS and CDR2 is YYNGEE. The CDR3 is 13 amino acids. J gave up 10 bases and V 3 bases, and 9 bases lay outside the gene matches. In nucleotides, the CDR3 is TGTGCCAGCAGCGGCGACAGGGCCAATGACTACACCTTC. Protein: CASSGDRANDYTF.

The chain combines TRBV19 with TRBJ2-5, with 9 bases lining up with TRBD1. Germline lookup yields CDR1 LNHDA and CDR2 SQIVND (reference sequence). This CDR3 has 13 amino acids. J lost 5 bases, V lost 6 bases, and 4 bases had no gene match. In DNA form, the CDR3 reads TGTGCCAGTAGACAGGGGGCGGAGGAGACCCAGTACTTC. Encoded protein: CASRQGAEETQYF.

CDR3 DNA: TGTGCCAGCATCAACGCCAGGATCGGGGAATCTAATGAAAAACTGTTTTTT. Its protein product is CASINARIGESNEKLFF. The V and J genes are TRBV21-1 and TRBJ1-4. TRBV21-1 is termed a pseudogene. The CDR3 runs to 17 residues.

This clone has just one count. The CDR3 region is CSVGERGVPTDTQYF. As DNA, the CDR3 is TGCAGCGTTGGAGAGCGGGGGGTGCCCACAGATACGCAGTATTTT. The rearrangement links TRBV29-1 to TRBJ2-3, with 9 positions matching TRBD2. Germline V lookup: CDR1 SQVTM, CDR2 ANQGSEA. After removal of 4 bases from V and 2 bases from J, the junction contained 7 bases not matched to a gene. The CDR3 spans 15 residues.

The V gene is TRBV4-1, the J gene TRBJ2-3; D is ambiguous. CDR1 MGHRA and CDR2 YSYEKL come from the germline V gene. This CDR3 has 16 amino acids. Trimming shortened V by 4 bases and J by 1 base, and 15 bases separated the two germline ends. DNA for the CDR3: TGCGCCAGCAGCCTTTCCGCGAGCGACGGCACAGATACGCAGTATTTT. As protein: CASSLSASDGTDTQYF.

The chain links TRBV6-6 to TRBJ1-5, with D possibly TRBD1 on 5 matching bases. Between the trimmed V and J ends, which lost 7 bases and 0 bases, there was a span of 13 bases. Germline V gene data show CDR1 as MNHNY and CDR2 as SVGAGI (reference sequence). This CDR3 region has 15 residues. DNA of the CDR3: TGTGCCAGCAACCCCCCGGGGGATAGCAATCAGCCCCAGCATTTT. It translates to CASNPPGDSNQPQHF.

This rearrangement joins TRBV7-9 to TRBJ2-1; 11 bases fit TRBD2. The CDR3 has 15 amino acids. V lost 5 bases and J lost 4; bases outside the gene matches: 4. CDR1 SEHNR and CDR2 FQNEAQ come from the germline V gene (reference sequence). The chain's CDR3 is CASSPSGRYYNEQFF. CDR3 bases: TGTGCCAGCAGCCCTAGCGGGAGGTATTACAATGAGCAGTTCTTC.

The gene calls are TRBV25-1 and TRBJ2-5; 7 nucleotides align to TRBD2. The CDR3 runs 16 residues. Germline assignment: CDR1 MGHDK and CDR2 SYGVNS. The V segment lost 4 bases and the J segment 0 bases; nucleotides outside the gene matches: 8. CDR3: CASSVGEGLYQETQYF. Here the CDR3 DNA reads TGTGCCAGCAGTGTTGGGGAGGGACTTTACCAAGAGACCCAGTACTTC.

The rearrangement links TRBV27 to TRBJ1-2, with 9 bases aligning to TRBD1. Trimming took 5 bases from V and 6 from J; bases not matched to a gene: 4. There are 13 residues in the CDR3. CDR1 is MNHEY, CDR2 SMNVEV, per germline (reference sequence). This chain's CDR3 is CASSLTGGHGYTF. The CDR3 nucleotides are TGTGCCAGCAGTCTAACAGGGGGCCATGGCTACACCTTC.

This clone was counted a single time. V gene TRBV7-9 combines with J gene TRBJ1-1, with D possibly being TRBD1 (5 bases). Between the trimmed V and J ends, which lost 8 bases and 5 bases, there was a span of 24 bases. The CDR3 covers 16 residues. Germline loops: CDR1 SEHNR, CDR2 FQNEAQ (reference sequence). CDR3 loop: CASGTLGYKGGTEAFF. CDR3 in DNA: TGTGCCAGCGGGACCCTGGGGTACAAGGGAGGGACTGAAGCTTTCTTT.

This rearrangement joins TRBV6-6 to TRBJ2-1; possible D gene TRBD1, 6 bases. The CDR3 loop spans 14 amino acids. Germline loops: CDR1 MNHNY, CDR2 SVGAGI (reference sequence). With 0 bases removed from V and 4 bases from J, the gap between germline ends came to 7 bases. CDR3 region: CASSYSDRYNEQFF. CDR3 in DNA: TGTGCCAGCAGTTACTCCGACAGGTACAATGAGCAGTTCTTC.

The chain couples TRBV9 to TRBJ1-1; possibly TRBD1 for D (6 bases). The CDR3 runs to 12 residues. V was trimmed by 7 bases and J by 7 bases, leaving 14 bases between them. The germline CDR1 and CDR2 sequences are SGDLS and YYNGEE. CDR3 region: CASGGEGVEAFF. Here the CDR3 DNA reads TGTGCCAGCGGGGGGGAGGGGGTTGAAGCTTTCTTT.

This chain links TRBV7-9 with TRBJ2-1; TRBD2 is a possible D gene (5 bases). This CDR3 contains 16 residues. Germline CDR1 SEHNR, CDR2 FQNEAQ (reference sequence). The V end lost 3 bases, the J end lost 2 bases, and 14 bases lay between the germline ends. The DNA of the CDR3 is TGTGCCAGCAGCTTGTACGCGGAGGTCCCCTACAATGAGCAGTTCTTC. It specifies CASSLYAEVPYNEQFF.

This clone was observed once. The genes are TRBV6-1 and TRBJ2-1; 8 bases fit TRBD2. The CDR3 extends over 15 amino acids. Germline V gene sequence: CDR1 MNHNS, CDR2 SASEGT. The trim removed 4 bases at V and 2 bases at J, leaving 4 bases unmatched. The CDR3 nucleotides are TGTGCCAGCAGTGGGGGGACTAGTGCCTACAATGAGCAGTTCTTC. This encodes CASSGGTSAYNEQFF.

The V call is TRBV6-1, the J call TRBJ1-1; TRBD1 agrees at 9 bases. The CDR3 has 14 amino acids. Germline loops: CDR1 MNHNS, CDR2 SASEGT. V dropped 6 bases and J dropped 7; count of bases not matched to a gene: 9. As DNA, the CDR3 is TGTGCCAGCAGCCCGACAGGGGGAGGCCGTGAAGCTTTCTTT. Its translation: CASSPTGGGREAFF.

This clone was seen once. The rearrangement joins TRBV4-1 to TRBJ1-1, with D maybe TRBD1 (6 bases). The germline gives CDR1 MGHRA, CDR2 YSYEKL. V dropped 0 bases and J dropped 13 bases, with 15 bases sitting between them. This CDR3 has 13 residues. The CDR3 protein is CASSQDIAQGGFF. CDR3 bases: TGCGCCAGCAGCCAAGATATTGCACAAGGGGGTTTCTTT.

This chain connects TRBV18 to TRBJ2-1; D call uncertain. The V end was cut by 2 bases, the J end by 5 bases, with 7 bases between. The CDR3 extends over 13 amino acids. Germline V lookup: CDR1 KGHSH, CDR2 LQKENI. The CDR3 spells CASSPAENNEQFF. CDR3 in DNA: TGTGCCAGCTCACCAGCGGAAAACAATGAGCAGTTCTTC.

This CDR3 is CSVVQRENADTQYF. CDR3 in DNA: TGCAGCGTTGTACAGCGGGAGAACGCAGATACGCAGTATTTT. The rearrangement links TRBV29-1 to TRBJ2-3, with TRBD2 matching over 8 bases. V shed 4 bases and J 4 bases; nucleotides not matched to a gene: 7. The V gene's germline CDR1 is SQVTM and CDR2 ANQGSEA. The CDR3 runs to 14 residues.

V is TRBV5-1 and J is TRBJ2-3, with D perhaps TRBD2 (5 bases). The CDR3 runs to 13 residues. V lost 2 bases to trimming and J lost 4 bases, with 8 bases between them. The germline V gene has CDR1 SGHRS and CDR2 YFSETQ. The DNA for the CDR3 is TGCGCCAGCAGCTTCGGAGGCCCAGATACGCAGTATTTT. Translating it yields CASSFGGPDTQYF.

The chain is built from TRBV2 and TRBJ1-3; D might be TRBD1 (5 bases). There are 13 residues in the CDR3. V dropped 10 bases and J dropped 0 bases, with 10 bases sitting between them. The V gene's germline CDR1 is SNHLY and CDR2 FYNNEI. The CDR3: CATRTSSGNTIYF. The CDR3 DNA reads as TGTGCCACCAGGACAAGCTCTGGAAACACCATATATTTT.